This passage covers 21 T cell receptor beta chains from one sample sequenced in a study of low-dose radiotherapy and immunotherapy resistance in tumors. First-strand cDNA used TRAV- and TRBV-specific primers, covering alpha and beta chains. For amplifying TCRs, the PCR ran for about 22 cycles with Phusion, which was used together with a constant-region primer and the adapter on the V primers. MiXCR was run by TCRdb on the reads, yielding one entry per CDR3 protein. The sample yields approximately 9,000 distinct CDR3 sequences, about 70% seen once. All receptors come from a human donor with advanced metastatic prostate, ovarian, gallbladder or colorectal cancer (not recorded which). This table probably holds off-target reads from a library built for another chain.

J is TRBJ1-1 and V is TRBV5-6, with a possible D match to TRBD1 (5 bases). The CDR3 length is 14 residues. The ends were cut back, 6 bases at V and 5 bases at J, with 17 bases in the middle. In germline, CDR1 is SGHDT, CDR2 YYEEEE. The CDR3 DNA follows: TGTGCCAGCACCGTCCGGGGGAGGATAACTGAAGCTTTCTTT. It yields the protein CASTVRGRITEAFF.

This chain links TRBV2 with TRBJ2-2; 9 bases are a match to TRBD1. Trimming at V came to 9 bases and at J to 7 bases, leaving 6 bases not matched to a gene. In germline, CDR1 is SNHLY, CDR2 FYNNEI. The CDR3 spans 13 residues. The CDR3 sequence: CASRTGVFGELFF. CDR3 DNA sequence: TGTGCCAGTCGGACAGGGGTATTCGGGGAGCTGTTTTTT.

This clonotype came up a few times. The gene calls are TRBV13 and TRBJ1-1; 11 bases fit TRBD1. Germline CDR1 and CDR2: PRHDT and FYEKMQ (reference sequence). The CDR3 totals 16 residues. V gave up 0 bases and J gave up 4 bases; unmatched junction bases: 4. The CDR3 here is CASSLGGTGGSTEAFF. For the CDR3, the DNA is TGTGCCAGCAGCTTAGGCGGGACAGGGGGGAGCACTGAAGCTTTCTTT.

The V and J genes are TRBV18 and TRBJ1-1; D is uncertain. V shed 1 base and J shed 0 bases, with 6 bases lying between them. There are 14 residues in the CDR3. The germline CDR1 and CDR2 sequences are KGHSH and LQKENI. The CDR3 DNA follows: TGTGCCAGCTCACCACTGCCGATGAACACTGAAGCTTTCTTT. Its translation: CASSPLPMNTEAFF.

This chain uses TRBV7-8 with TRBJ2-7; TRBD2 is a possible D gene (5 bases). The CDR3 runs 13 residues. The germline V gene encodes CDR1 SGHVS and CDR2 FQNEAQ. With 4 bases removed from V and 3 bases from J, the gap between germline ends came to 10 bases. Written as DNA, the CDR3 is TGTGCCAGCAGCTCACGCGGGCACTACGAGCAGTACTTC. The encoded protein is CASSSRGHYEQYF.

This clonotype turned up a few times. The gene calls are TRBV28 and TRBJ1-1; no firm D call. The CDR3 totals 13 residues. In germline, CDR1 is MDHEN, CDR2 SYDVKM. Trimming stripped 3 bases from V and 1 base from J, with 6 bases between. This chain's CDR3 is CASSFVKNTEAFF. CDR3 coding DNA: TGTGCCAGCAGTTTTGTTAAGAACACTGAAGCTTTCTTT. The full variable domain, its missing parts supplied by reference TRBV28 and TRBJ1-1, is DVKVTQSSRYLVKRTGEKVFLECVQDMDHENMFWYRQDPGLGLRLIYFSYDVKMKEKGDIPEGYSVSREKKERFSLILESASTNQTSMYLCASSFVKNTEAFFGQGTRLTVV.

This chain uses TRBV9 with TRBJ2-5; unclear D gene. The V end was cut by 3 bases, the J end by 2 bases, with 11 bases between. The CDR3 spans 14 residues. CDR1 SGDLS and CDR2 YYNGEE come from the germline V gene. CDR3 sequence reads: CASSDGRIQETQYF. The CDR3 coding sequence is TGTGCCAGCAGCGACGGACGGATACAAGAGACCCAGTACTTC.

Here the CDR3 reads CASSSPGTGKNTEAFF. For the CDR3, the DNA is TGTGCCAGCAGTAGCCCCGGGACAGGGAAGAACACTGAAGCTTTCTTT. The gene calls are TRBV25-1 and TRBJ1-1, with 9 bases lining up with TRBD1. V gave up 5 bases and J gave up 1 base; unmatched junction bases: 8. This CDR3 is built from 16 residues. Germline V CDR1 and CDR2: MGHDK, SYGVNS.

V usage is TRBV6-1 and J usage is TRBJ2-3; D is unclear. Deletions cut 6 bases from V and 6 bases from J, with 10 bases between. CDR3 length: 12 amino acids. Germline V gives CDR1 MNHNS, CDR2 SASEGT. CDR3 DNA: TGTGCCAGCAGACCCTCCACGGATACGCAGTATTTT. It yields the protein CASRPSTDTQYF.

The chain recombines TRBV6-2 or TRBV6-3 with TRBJ2-3; D is unclear. This CDR3 is 13 amino acids long. CDR1 MNHEY and CDR2 SVGEGT come from the germline V gene. Trimming removed 10 bases at V and 2 bases at J, with 13 bases between. The chain's CDR3 is CATRRDNTDTQYF. In DNA, the CDR3 is TGTGCCACCAGGAGAGATAACACAGATACGCAGTATTTT.

The chain has TRBV9 and TRBJ2-7, with no clear D. The CDR3 covers 14 residues. CDR1 is SGDLS and CDR2 is YYNGEE in the germline V gene. V lost 0 bases and J 4 bases, leaving 11 bases between the germline ends. Here the CDR3 DNA reads TGTGCCAGCAGCGTAGGAGTAAACTCATACGAGCAGTACTTC. Its protein is CASSVGVNSYEQYF.

J is TRBJ1-5 and V is TRBV12-3 or TRBV12-4, with D perhaps matching TRBD1 (6 bases). The CDR3 has 15 residues. Trimming removed 3 bases at V and 3 bases at J, with 12 bases between. The CDR3 reads CASSLAGAINQPQHF. CDR3 in DNA: TGTGCCAGCAGTTTGGCAGGGGCCATCAATCAGCCCCAGCATTTT.

The rearrangement joins TRBV6-5 to TRBJ2-1; 13 positions match TRBD2. Germline loops: CDR1 MNHEY, CDR2 SVGAGI. The CDR3 loop spans 16 amino acids. Losses at the gene ends were 5 bases for V and 3 bases for J; bases not matched to a gene: 4. The CDR3 loop is CASSPRLAGGYNEQFF. The DNA of the CDR3 is TGTGCCAGCAGTCCCAGACTAGCGGGGGGCTACAATGAGCAGTTCTTC.

The rearrangement uses TRBV13 and TRBJ1-3; D is undetermined. CDR1 PRHDT and CDR2 FYEKMQ come from the germline V gene (reference sequence). V lost 3 bases to trimming and J lost 2 bases, with 17 bases between them. This CDR3 is built from 17 residues. The CDR3 bases are TGTGCCAGCAGCTTCACCGGACGACTACCTACTGGAAACACCATATATTTT. It is translated as CASSFTGRLPTGNTIYF.

The chain couples TRBV6-4 to TRBJ2-3; D ambiguous. The CDR3 is made up of 13 amino acids. Trimming took off 4 bases at V and 5 bases at J, with 10 bases between the two ends. Germline V gene data show CDR1 as MRHNA and CDR2 as SNTAGT. CDR3 nucleotides: TGTGCCAGCAGTGTTGGGTTTGGAGATACGCAGTATTTT. This sequence encodes CASSVGFGDTQYF.

Only a few counts were recorded for this clonotype. The genes are TRBV5-5 and TRBJ1-2; possibly TRBD1 for D (5 bases). Trimming removed 4 bases from V and 8 bases from J, with 18 bases in between. Germline V gives CDR1 SGHKS, CDR2 YYEKEE (reference sequence). This CDR3 contains 14 residues. CDR3 DNA: TGTGCCAGCAGCAGAGCGGAGGGGCTAGAGGGCTACACCTTC. Translated: CASSRAEGLEGYTF.

This clonotype has just one count. The chain joins TRBV3-1 to TRBJ2-1; perhaps TRBD2 as D (6 bases). The CDR3 covers 12 residues. V was clipped by 6 bases and J by 14 bases, with 17 bases between them. Germline CDR1 LGHDT, CDR2 YNNKEL (reference sequence). In DNA form, the CDR3 reads TGTGCCAGCAGTCAGGGAGGCGGGTTTAAGTTCTTC. Protein product: CASSQGGGFKFF.

This chain uses TRBV20-1 with TRBJ2-2; D not resolved. The CDR3 spans 13 residues. In germline, CDR1 is DFQATT, CDR2 SNEGSKA (reference sequence). Trimming cost V 0 bases and J 5 bases, with 7 bases left between them. This CDR3 reads CSAREPPTGELFF. Here the CDR3 DNA reads TGCAGTGCTAGAGAGCCTCCAACCGGGGAGCTGTTTTTT.

The rearrangement links TRBV6-2 or TRBV6-3 to TRBJ2-5; 7 bases map to TRBD1. The germline V gene encodes CDR1 MNHEY and CDR2 SVGEGT. The CDR3 covers 15 residues. After removal of 5 bases from V and 1 base from J, the junction contained 7 bases not matched to a gene. The CDR3: CASSEETGSQETQYF. In nucleotides, the CDR3 is TGTGCCAGCAGTGAAGAGACAGGGAGCCAAGAGACCCAGTACTTC.

With regard to this clonotype: At one end the junction does not follow the germline gene, possibly because of a read error. This sequence joins TRBV19 and TRBJ2-3, with 7 bases fitting TRBD1. The CDR3 spans 15 residues. Germline V gives CDR1 LNHDA, CDR2 SQIVND (reference sequence). The CDR3, as DNA: TGTGTCAGTAGTACCCCGGACAGGTTCACAGATACGCAGTATTTT. Its protein product is CVSSTPDRFTDTQYF.

J is TRBJ2-1 and V is TRBV28; 13 bases map to TRBD2. There are 15 residues in the CDR3. Unmatched junction bases numbered 4, after V lost 7 bases and J lost 4 bases. The germline gives CDR1 MDHEN, CDR2 SYDVKM. CDR3 nucleotide sequence: TGTGCCAGCAACGGACTAGCGGGAGAGTACAATGAGCAGTTCTTC. It is translated as CASNGLAGEYNEQFF.